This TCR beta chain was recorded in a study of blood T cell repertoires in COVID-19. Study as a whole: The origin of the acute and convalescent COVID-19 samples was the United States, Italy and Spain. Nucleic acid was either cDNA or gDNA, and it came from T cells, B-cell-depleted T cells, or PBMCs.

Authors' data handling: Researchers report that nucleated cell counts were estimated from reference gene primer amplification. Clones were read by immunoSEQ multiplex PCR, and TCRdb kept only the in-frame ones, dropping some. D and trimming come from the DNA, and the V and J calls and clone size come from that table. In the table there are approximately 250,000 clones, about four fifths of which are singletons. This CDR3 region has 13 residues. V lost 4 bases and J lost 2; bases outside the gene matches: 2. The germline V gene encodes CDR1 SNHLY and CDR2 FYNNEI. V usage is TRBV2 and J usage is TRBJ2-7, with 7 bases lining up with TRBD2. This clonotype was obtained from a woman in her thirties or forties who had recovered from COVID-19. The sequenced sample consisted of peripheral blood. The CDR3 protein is CASSGEGTYEQYF. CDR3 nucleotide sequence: TGTGCCAGCAGTGGGGAGGGGACCTACGAGCAGTACTTC. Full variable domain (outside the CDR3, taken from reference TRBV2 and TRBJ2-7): EPEVTQTPSHQVTQMGQEVILRCVPISNHLYFYWYRQILGQKVEFLVSFYNNEISEKSEIFDDQFSVERPDGSNFTLKIRSTKLEDSAMYFCASSGEGTYEQYFGPGTRLTVT.